These T cell receptor beta chains were read from a single sample in a study of T-cell reconstitution after alpha-beta-depleted transplantation in children. TCRdb reanalysed the PCR reads using MiXCR and keeps one entry per CDR3 protein. The sample holds about a million distinct CDR3 sequences, roughly 31% seen once. Sequencing used PBMCs, mostly from graft donor cells, obtained 360 days after TCRalphabeta/CD19-depleted stem cell transplant. The receptors come from a boy younger than two who had a stem cell transplant for SCID, so the T cells may come from the graft donor. The CDR3 runs from the conserved cysteine through the conserved F or W. A D gene is named only where the DNA matches it firmly. Not every row has a clone size; where given, it reads once, few, many or a size class.

TRBV12-3/TRBV12-4	TRBJ2-7	TRBD2	NA	TGTGCCAGCAGTTTATTTCTCGGGGGGACCTACGAGCAGTACTTC	CASSLFLGGTYEQYF
TRBV12-3/TRBV12-4	TRBJ2-1	NA	NA	TGTGCCAGCAGTTTTGGAGGGCACCCATACAATGAGCAGTTCTTC	CASSFGGHPYNEQFF
TRBV9	TRBJ2-5	TRBD2	few	TGTGCCAGCAGCGTGGGGGGGGAGCAAGAGACCCAGTACTTC	CASSVGGEQETQYF
TRBV4-2	TRBJ2-1	NA	many	TGTGCCAGCAGCCAAGATCGGGGGGCGGGCAATGAGCAGTTCTTC	CASSQDRGAGNEQFF
TRBV15	TRBJ2-7	NA	NA	TGTGCCACCAGCAGAAATACGTACGAGCAGTACTTC	CATSRNTYEQYF
TRBV29-1	TRBJ2-7	NA	NA	TGCAGCGTTGAGTTGGGTGACGAGCAGTACTTC	CSVELGDEQYF
TRBV6-2/TRBV6-3	TRBJ2-7	NA	once	TGTGCCAGCAGTTACCCCACTGTGTCAGGCAGAGACGAGCAGTACTTC	CASSYPTVSGRDEQYF
TRBV20-1	TRBJ2-1	NA	NA	TGCAGTGCTAGGGTATTTGCCGGGACGAGGGTCAATGAGCAGTTCTTC	CSARVFAGTRVNEQFF
TRBV20-1	TRBJ2-3	TRBD2	NA	TGCAGTGCTAGAAGCGGGGTGGGCACAGATACGCAGTATTTT	CSARSGVGTDTQYF
TRBV5-1	TRBJ1-4	TRBD1	NA	TGCGCCAGCAGCTTGGAGAAGGGGGCCCACGAAAAACTGTTTTTT	CASSLEKGAHEKLFF
TRBV5-6	TRBJ1-3	TRBD1	NA	TGTGCCAGCAGCTTGGACGGGAGGGGGCGCGGAAACACCATATATTTT	CASSLDGRGRGNTIYF
TRBV12-3/TRBV12-4	TRBJ2-7	NA	few	TGTGCCAGCAGTTACGGACACCCCGGGGGTTCCTACGAGCAGTACTTC	CASSYGHPGGSYEQYF
TRBV28	TRBJ1-4	NA	NA	TGTGCCAGCAGGCCGACACTCAGGAGGGAAAAACTGTTTTTT	CASRPTLRREKLFF
TRBV20-1	TRBJ2-7	NA	few	TGCAGTGCTAGCCCCAACAGTAACTACGAGCAGTACTTC	CSASPNSNYEQYF
TRBV20-1	TRBJ2-5	TRBD1	few	TGCAGTGCTAGTGAAGGGGGCATGGAGACCCAGTACTTC	CSASEGGMETQYF
TRBV5-6	TRBJ2-7	TRBD1	NA	TGTGCCAGCAGCCCACCGGGACAGGCTCGTCTTTACGAGCAGTACTTC	CASSPPGQARLYEQYF
TRBV5-1	TRBJ2-7	NA	NA	TGCGCCAGCGGGCCGGAGGGTAGGCCCTACGAGCAGTACTTC	CASGPEGRPYEQYF
TRBV4-1	TRBJ2-1	TRBD1	few	TGCGCCAGCAGCCAAACAAGGGACAGAAGCTACAATGAGCAGTTCTTC	CASSQTRDRSYNEQFF
TRBV2	TRBJ2-1	NA	NA	TGTGCCAGCAGACAGGGATCTCAGTTCTTC	CASRQGSQFF
TRBV5-1	TRBJ2-3	TRBD2	NA	TGCGCCAGCAGCTTGGGACTAGCGGATAGCACAGATACGCAGTATTTT	CASSLGLADSTDTQYF
TRBV12-3/TRBV12-4	TRBJ2-5	TRBD2	NA	TGTGCCAGCAGTCCCACTAGCGGGGCCCCCTCGGGGGAGACCCAGTACTTC	CASSPTSGAPSGETQYF
TRBV12-3/TRBV12-4	TRBJ2-1	TRBD2	NA	TGTGCCAGCACCCTCCTAGCGGGGGTTAACAATGAGCAGTTCTTC	CASTLLAGVNNEQFF
TRBV5-1	TRBJ2-7	TRBD1	NA	TGCGCCAGCAGCTTGGCCGGGACAGGGGACGAGCAGTACTTC	CASSLAGTGDEQYF
TRBV2	TRBJ2-3	TRBD2	few	TGTGCCAGCACCACCCTTAGCGGGGGGGAAGTAGATACGCAGTATTTT	CASTTLSGGEVDTQYF
TRBV4-2	TRBJ1-3	NA	NA	TGTGCCAGCAGTGGCACCTACCCTGGAAACACCATATATTTT	CASSGTYPGNTIYF
TRBV11-2	TRBJ1-1	NA	few	TGTGCCAGCAGCCCAGGGAAGGGACAAACCTACCGGAGCACTGAAGCTTTCTTT	CASSPGKGQTYRSTEAFF
TRBV12-3/TRBV12-4	TRBJ2-7	NA	NA	TGTGCCAGCAGTTATTTAGGCGCAGGCTACGAGCAGTACTTC	CASSYLGAGYEQYF
TRBV2	TRBJ1-2	NA	few	TGTGCCAGCAGTTTAAGACAGGTCAGGACTGGCTACACCTTC	CASSLRQVRTGYTF
TRBV12-3/TRBV12-4	TRBJ1-5	NA	NA	TGTGCCAGCAGTGGGGCTGCTTGGGGGGCCCATCAGCCCCAGCATTTT	CASSGAAWGAHQPQHF
TRBV5-1	TRBJ1-1	NA	NA	TGCGCCAGCAGCACCGAGGTGGGTGAAGCTTTCTTT	CASSTEVGEAFF
TRBV27	TRBJ2-3	NA	NA	TGTGCCAGCAGTTTCACGGCCATCGGCACAGATACGCAGTATTTT	CASSFTAIGTDTQYF
TRBV9	TRBJ2-3	TRBD2	few	TGTGCCAGCAGCGCAAGGCAAACGGGGGGGCGTGCAGATACGCAGTATTTT	CASSARQTGGRADTQYF
TRBV2	TRBJ2-5	NA	NA	TGTGCCAGCGTGAGGACCGGAACAACGAAAGAGACCCAGTACTTC	CASVRTGTTKETQYF
TRBV5-1	TRBJ2-7	TRBD2	few	TGCGCCAGCAGCACCCAGCGGGGGCCCTCCTACGAGCAGTACTTC	CASSTQRGPSYEQYF
TRBV15	TRBJ1-3	NA	NA	TGTGCCACCAGCAGAGATTTGGGAGGAAACACCATATATTTT	CATSRDLGGNTIYF
TRBV29-1	TRBJ2-7	NA	NA	TGCAGCGTTGAGAGGCCAGGTGGATCCGCCGAGCAGTACTTC	CSVERPGGSAEQYF
TRBV20-1	TRBJ2-5	TRBD2	few	TGCAGTGCTTGCTCCCCGGGACTAGCGGGGTCAGAGACCCAGTACTTC	CSACSPGLAGSETQYF